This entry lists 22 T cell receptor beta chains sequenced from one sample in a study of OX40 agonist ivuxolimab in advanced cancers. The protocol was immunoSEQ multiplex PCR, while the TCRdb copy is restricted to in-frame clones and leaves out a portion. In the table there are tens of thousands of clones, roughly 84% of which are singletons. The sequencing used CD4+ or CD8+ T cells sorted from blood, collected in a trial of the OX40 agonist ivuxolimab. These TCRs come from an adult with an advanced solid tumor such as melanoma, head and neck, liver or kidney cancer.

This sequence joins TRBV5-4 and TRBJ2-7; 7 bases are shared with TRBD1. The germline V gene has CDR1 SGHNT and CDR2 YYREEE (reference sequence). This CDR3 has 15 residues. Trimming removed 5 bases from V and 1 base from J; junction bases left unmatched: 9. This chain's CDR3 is CASSFRQGQSYEQYF. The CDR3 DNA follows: TGTGCCAGCAGTTTTAGACAGGGTCAATCCTACGAGCAGTACTTC.

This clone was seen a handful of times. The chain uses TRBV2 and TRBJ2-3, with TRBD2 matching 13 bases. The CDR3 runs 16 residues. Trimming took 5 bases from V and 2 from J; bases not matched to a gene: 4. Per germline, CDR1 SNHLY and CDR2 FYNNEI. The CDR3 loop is CASSTGLAGYTDTQYF. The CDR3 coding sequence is TGTGCCAGCAGTACGGGACTAGCGGGGTACACAGATACGCAGTATTTT.

This CDR3 reads CASSLRWDTDTQYF. For the CDR3, the DNA is TGTGCCAGCAGCTTAAGGTGGGACACAGATACGCAGTATTTT. V is TRBV5-4 and J is TRBJ2-3; the D is unclear. The ends were cut back, 2 bases at V and 2 bases at J, with 9 bases in the middle. CDR1 is SGHNT, CDR2 YYREEE, per germline (reference sequence). This CDR3 spans 14 amino acids.

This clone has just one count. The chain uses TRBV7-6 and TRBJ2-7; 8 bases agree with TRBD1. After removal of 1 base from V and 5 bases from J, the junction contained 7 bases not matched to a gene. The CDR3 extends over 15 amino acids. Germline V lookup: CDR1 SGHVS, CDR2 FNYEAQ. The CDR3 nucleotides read TGTGCCAGCAGCTTAGGTCAGGGGGCCTTTGACGAGCAGTACTTC. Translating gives CASSLGQGAFDEQYF. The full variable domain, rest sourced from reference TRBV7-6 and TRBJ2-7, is GAGVSQSPRYKVTKRGQDVALRCDPISGHVSLYWYRQALGQGPEFLTYFNYEAQQDKSGLPNDRFSAERPEGSISTLTIQRTEQRDSAMYRCASSLGQGAFDEQYFGPGTRLTVT.

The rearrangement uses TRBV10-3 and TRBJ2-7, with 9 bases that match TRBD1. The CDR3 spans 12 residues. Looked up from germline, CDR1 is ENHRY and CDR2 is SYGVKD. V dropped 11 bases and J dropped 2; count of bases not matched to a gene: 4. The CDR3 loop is CASRTGAYEQYF. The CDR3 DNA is TGTGCCTCCCGGACAGGGGCCTACGAGCAGTACTTC.

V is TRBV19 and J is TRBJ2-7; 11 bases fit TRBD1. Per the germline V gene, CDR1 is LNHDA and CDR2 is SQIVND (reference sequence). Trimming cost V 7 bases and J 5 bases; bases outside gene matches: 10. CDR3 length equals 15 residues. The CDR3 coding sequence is TGTGCCAGTACCCCCCGGGACAGGGGGTTCGACGAGCAGTACTTC. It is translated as CASTPRDRGFDEQYF.

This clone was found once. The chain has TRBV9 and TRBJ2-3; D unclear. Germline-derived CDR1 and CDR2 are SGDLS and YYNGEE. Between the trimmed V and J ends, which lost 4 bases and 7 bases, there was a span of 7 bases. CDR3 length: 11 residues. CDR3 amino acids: CASSTANTQYF. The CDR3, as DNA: TGTGCCAGCAGCACCGCGAATACGCAGTATTTT.

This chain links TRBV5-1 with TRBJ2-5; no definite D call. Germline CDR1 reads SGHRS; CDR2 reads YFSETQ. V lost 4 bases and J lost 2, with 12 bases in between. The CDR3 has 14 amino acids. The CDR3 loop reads CASSVGYGQETQYF. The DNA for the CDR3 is TGCGCCAGCAGCGTAGGGTATGGACAAGAGACCCAGTACTTC.

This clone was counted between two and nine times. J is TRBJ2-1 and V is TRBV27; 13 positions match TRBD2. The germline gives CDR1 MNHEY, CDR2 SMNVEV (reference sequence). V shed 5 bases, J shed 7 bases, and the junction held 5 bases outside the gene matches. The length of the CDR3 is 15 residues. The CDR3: CASSPGTSGKNEQFF. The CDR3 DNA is TGTGCCAGCAGTCCCGGGACTAGCGGGAAAAATGAGCAGTTCTTC.

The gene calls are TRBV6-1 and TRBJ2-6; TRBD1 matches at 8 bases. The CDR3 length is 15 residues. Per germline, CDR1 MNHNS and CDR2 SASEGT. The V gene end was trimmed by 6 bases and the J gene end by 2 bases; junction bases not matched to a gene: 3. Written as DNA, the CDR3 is TGTGCCAGCAGGTCAGGGGGCACTGGGGCCAACGTCCTGACTTTC. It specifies CASRSGGTGANVLTF.

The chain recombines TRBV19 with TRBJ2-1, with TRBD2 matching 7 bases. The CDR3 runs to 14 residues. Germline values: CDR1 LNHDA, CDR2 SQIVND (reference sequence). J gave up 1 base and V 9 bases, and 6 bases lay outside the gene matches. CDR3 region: CASGRELSYNEQFF. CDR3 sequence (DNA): TGTGCCAGCGGGCGGGAGCTTTCCTACAATGAGCAGTTCTTC.

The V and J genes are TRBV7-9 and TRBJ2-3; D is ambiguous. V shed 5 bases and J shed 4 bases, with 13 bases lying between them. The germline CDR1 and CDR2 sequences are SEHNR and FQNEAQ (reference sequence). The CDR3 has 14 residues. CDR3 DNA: TGTGCCAGCAGCGTTTTGCGACTGCCAGATACGCAGTATTTT. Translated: CASSVLRLPDTQYF.

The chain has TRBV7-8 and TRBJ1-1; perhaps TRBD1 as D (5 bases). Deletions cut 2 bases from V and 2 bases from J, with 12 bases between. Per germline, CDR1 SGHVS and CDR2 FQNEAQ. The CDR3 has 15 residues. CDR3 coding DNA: TGTGCCAGCAGCTTAAGGCAGGGCCCTAACACTGAAGCTTTCTTT. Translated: CASSLRQGPNTEAFF.

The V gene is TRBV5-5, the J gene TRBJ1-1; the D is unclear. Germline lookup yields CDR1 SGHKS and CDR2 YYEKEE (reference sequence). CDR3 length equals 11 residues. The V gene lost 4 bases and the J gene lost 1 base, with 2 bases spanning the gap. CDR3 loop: CASSQNTEAFF. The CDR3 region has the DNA TGTGCCAGCAGCCAGAACACTGAAGCTTTCTTT.

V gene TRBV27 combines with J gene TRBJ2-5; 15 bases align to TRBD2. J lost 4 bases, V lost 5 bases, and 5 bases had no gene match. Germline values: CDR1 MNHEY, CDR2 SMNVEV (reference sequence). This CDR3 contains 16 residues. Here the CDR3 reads CASSVGLAGGLETQYF. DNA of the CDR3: TGTGCCAGCAGTGTTGGACTAGCGGGAGGGCTAGAGACCCAGTACTTC.

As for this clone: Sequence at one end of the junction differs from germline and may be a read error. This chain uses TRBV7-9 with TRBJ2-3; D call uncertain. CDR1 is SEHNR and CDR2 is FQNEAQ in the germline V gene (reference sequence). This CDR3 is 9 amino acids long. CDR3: CASSPLKSF. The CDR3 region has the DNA TGTGCCAGCAGCCCACTAAAGAGTTTT.

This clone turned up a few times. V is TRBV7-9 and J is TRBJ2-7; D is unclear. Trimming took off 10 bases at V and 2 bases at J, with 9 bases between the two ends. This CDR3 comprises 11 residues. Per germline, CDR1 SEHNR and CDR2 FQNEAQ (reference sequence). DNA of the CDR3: TGTGCCACGTTGGGCCCCTACGAGCAGTACTTC. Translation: CATLGPYEQYF.

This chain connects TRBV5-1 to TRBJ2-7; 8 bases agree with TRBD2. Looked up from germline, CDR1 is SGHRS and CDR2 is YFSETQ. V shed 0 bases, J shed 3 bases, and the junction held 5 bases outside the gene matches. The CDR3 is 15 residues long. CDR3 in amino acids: CASSLVREGRYEQYF. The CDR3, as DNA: TGCGCCAGCAGCTTGGTACGGGAGGGACGCTACGAGCAGTACTTC.

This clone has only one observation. The CDR3 here is CASSGRGRTGDSYNEQFF. The CDR3 coding sequence is TGTGCCAGCAGTGGGAGGGGGCGCACCGGGGATAGCTACAATGAGCAGTTCTTC. The V gene is TRBV2, the J gene TRBJ2-1; TRBD1 is a possible D gene (7 bases). Trimming cost V 4 bases and J 3 bases, with 22 bases left between them. CDR1 and CDR2 (germline): SNHLY, FYNNEI. There are 18 residues in the CDR3.

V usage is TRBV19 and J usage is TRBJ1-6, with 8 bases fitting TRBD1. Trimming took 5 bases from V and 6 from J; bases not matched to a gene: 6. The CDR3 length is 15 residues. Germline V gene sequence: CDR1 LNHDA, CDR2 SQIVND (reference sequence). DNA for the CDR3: TGTGCCAGTAGTGCCGGGACAGGCAGTAATTCACCCCTCCACTTT. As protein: CASSAGTGSNSPLHF.

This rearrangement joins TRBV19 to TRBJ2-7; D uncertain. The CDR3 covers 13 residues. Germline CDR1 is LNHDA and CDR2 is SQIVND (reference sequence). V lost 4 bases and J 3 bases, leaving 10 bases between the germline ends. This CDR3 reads CASSTYSFYEQYF. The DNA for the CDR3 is TGTGCCAGTAGTACTTACAGTTTCTACGAGCAGTACTTC. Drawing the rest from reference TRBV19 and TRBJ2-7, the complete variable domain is DGGITQSPKYLFRKEGQNVTLSCEQNLNHDAMYWYRQDPGQGLRLIYYSQIVNDFQKGDIAEGYSVSREKKESFPLTVTSAQKNPTAFYLCASSTYSFYEQYFGPGTRLTVT.

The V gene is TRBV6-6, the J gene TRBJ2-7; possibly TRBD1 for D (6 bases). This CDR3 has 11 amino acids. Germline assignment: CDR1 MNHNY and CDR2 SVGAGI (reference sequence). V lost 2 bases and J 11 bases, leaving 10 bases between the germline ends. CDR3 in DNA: TGTGCCAGCAGTTACGAGGCAGGGGAGTACTTC. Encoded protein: CASSYEAGEYF.